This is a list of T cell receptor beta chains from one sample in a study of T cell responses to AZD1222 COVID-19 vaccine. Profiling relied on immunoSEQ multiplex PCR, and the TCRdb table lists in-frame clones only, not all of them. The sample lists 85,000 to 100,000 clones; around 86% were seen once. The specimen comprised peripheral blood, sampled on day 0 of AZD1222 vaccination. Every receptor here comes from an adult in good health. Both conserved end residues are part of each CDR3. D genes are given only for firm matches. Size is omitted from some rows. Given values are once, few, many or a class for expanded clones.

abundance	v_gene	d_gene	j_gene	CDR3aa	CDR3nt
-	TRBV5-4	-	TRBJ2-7	CASSQSGSFYEQYF	TGTGCCAGCAGCCAAAGCGGGTCCTTCTACGAGCAGTACTTC
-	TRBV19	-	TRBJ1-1	CASSIGGGYTEAFF	TGTGCCAGTAGTATAGGAGGGGGGTACACTGAAGCTTTCTTT
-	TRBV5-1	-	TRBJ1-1	CASSLGGGPEAFF	TGCGCCAGCAGCTTGGGTGGGGGCCCTGAAGCTTTCTTT
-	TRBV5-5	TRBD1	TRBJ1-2	CASGEGAMRYGYTF	TGTGCCAGCGGAGAGGGGGCTATGCGCTATGGCTACACCTTC
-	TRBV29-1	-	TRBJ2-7	CSVGGAASYEQYF	TGCAGCGTTGGTGGGGCAGCCTCCTACGAGCAGTACTTC
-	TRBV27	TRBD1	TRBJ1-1	CASSLSGRGRSEAFF	TGTGCCAGCAGTTTATCGGGCAGGGGGAGGAGTGAAGCTTTCTTT
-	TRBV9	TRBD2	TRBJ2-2	CASSVEASGNTGELFF	TGTGCCAGCAGCGTAGAGGCTAGCGGCAACACCGGGGAGCTGTTTTTT
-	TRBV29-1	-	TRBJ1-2	CSVMVPSGYTF	TGCAGCGTTATGGTTCCATCCGGCTACACCTTC
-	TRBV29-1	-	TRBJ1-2	CSSTADIGYGYTF	TGCAGCTCGACAGCGGACATCGGTTATGGCTACACCTTC
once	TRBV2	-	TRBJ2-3	CASSQKLAGGQYF	TGTGCCAGCAGCCAGAAACTAGCCGGTGGACAGTATTTT
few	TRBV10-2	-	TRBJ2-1	CATIRPLRSYNEQFF	TGCGCCACGATAAGGCCACTTCGATCCTACAATGAGCAGTTCTTC
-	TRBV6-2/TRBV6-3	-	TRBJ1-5	CASSYSPGSNQPQHF	TGTGCCAGCAGTTACTCTCCGGGGAGCAATCAGCCCCAGCATTTT
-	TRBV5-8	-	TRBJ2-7	CASSPRYEQYF	TGTGCCAGCAGCCCCCGCTACGAGCAGTACTTC
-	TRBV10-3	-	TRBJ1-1	CAISTGILMNTEAFF	TGTGCCATCTCCACGGGGATTCTAATGAACACTGAAGCTTTCTTT
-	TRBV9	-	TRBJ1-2	CASSVGGAVGYGYTF	TGTGCCAGCAGCGTAGGAGGGGCGGTCGGCTATGGCTACACCTTC
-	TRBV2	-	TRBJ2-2	CAGSRDHTGELFF	TGTGCCGGCTCCCGGGACCACACCGGGGAGCTGTTTTTT
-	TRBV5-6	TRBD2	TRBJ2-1	CASSYYTGTSINEQFF	TGTGCCAGCAGCTATTATACCGGGACTAGCATCAATGAGCAGTTCTTC
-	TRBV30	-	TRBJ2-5	CAYQISRQETQYF	TGTGCCTACCAGATCAGTAGGCAAGAGACCCAGTACTTC
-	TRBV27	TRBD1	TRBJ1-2	CASSFARGTEGGYTF	TGTGCCAGCAGTTTTGCCCGTGGGACAGAGGGCGGCTACACCTTC
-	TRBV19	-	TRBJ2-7	CASSKDRSSYEQYF	TGTGCCAGTAGTAAGGACAGAAGCTCCTACGAGCAGTACTTC
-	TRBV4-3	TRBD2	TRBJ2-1	CASSQDSTSGPGKFF	TGCGCCAGCAGCCAAGATTCGACTAGCGGGCCAGGCAAGTTCTTC
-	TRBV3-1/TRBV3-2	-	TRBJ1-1	CASSQRRVSGEAFF	TGTGCCAGCAGCCAAAGGAGGGTCTCGGGTGAAGCTTTCTTT
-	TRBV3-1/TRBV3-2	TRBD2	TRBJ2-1	CASSLEGTSGNVSDEQFF	TGTGCCAGCAGCCTAGAGGGGACTAGCGGGAATGTTAGTGATGAGCAGTTCTTC
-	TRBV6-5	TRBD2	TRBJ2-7	CASSYSLASGSYEQYF	TGTGCCAGCAGTTACTCTTTGGCTAGCGGCTCCTACGAGCAGTACTTC
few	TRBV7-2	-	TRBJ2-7	CASSLNPNYEQYF	TGTGCCAGCAGCTTAAACCCCAACTACGAGCAGTACTTC
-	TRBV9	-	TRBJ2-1	CASSVDLGRQGNEQFF	TGTGCCAGCAGCGTAGATCTGGGGCGCCAGGGCAATGAGCAGTTCTTC
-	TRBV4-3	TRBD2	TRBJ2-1	CASSQLLAGVPNEQFF	TGCGCCAGCAGCCAATTACTAGCGGGAGTCCCCAATGAGCAGTTCTTC
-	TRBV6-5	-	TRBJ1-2	CASRSTSSWGGYTF	TGTGCCAGCAGATCCACTTCATCCTGGGGTGGCTACACCTTC
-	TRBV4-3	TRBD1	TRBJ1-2	CASSQDRNTGASVYGYTF	TGCGCCAGCAGCCAAGATCGAAACACAGGGGCCTCAGTCTATGGCTACACCTTC
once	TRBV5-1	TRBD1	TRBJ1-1	CASSWTGRNTEAFF	TGCGCCAGCAGCTGGACAGGGCGGAACACTGAAGCTTTCTTT
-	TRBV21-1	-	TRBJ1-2	CASSRVLRYGYTF	TGTGCCAGCAGCAGGGTGCTACGCTATGGCTACACCTTC
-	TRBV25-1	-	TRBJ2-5	CASSEDGGVGETQYF	TGTGCCAGCAGTGAAGACGGGGGCGTGGGAGAGACCCAGTACTTC
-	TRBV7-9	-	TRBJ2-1	CASSYLGEQFF	TGTGCCAGCAGCTATTTGGGGGAGCAGTTCTTC